This T cell receptor beta chain was captured in a study of T cells in Graves' hyperthyroidism and ophthalmopathy. The study, taken as a whole, reports: Onset of ophthalmopathy came a median roughly 6.5 months after the model predicted it. The majority of expanded thyroid clonotypes above 0.001 also appeared in blood.

This clonotype was counted at least ten times. Its antigen is not known. V lost 0 bases and J 4 bases, leaving 16 bases between the germline ends. This CDR3 has 17 residues. The germline CDR1 and CDR2 sequences are LGHDT and YNNKEL (reference sequence). Using RNA transcripts as the source, TCR beta CDR3 regions were amplified. Carried out on the TCR CDR3, a first-round RT-PCR used the HTBI primer set. TCRdb reprocessed the multiplex PCR reads via MiXCR and lists one record per CDR3 protein. The data hold hundreds of thousands of distinct CDR3 sequences, with about 14% observed a single time. At least 3 on the Clinical Activity Score was recorded for ophthalmopathy patients, who also had NOSPECS grade at least 4 and duration under 3 months. The diagnostic basis comprised clinical symptoms, serum thyroxine and TRAb, thyroid ultrasound and orbital computed tomography.

The V and J genes are TRBV3-1 and TRBJ2-1; the D gene is possibly TRBD1 (5 bases). This TCR derives from a woman between 50 and 59 years old with Graves' ophthalmopathy. The sample taken for sequencing was blood. This CDR3 is CASSQDQDIRTYNEQFF. CDR3 nucleotide sequence: TGTGCCAGCAGCCAAGATCAGGACATAAGAACATACAATGAGCAGTTCTTC.